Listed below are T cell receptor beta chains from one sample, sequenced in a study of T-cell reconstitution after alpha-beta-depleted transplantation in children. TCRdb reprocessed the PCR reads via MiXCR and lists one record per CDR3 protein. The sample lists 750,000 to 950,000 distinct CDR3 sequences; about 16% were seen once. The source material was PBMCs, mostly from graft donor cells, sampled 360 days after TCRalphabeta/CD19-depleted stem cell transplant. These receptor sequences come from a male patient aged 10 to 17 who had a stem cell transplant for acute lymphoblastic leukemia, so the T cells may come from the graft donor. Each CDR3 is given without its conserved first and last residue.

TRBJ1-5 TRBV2 ASSATGVGNQPQH
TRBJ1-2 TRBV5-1 ASGDRGNYGYT
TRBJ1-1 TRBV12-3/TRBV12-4 ASRRRTRMTEAF
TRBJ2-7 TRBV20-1 SARDLKTTAYEQY
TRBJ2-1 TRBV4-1 ASANRPLLYNEQF
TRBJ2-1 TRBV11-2 ASSLLSGSVSYNEQF
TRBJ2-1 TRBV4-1 ASSQAPGLYNEQF
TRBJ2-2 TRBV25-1 ASSEHSGRSGELF
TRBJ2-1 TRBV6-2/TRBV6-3 ASSYPPYSGRRNNEQF
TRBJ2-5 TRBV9 ASSIGTSGNMEAETQY
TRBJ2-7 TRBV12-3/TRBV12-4 ASRTGLAADEQY
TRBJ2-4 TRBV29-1 SVEPQRGGIQY
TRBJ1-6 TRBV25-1 ASSDGVHRENSPLH
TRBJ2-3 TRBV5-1 ASRRRLSSDTQY
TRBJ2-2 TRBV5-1 ASKRPSPISNTGELF
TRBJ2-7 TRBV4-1 ASSQDRAGGYEQY
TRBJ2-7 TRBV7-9 ASSLSQIVTYEQY
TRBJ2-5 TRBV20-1 SASWDRARQETQY
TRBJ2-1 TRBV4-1 ASRNRLAGGVNEQF
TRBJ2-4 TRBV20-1 SAIRYPNIQY
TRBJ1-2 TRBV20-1 SAIGRGYNYGYT
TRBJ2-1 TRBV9 ASSVEGPGQVAGRGNNEQF
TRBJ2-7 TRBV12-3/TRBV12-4 ASSPQRTSISYEQY
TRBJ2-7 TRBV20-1 SAEVAHKGYEQY
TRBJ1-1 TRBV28 ASSSSQLGRNTEAF
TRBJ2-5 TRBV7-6 ASSLVEQEEETQY
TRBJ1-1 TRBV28 ASSPALPGSRAF
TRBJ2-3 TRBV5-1 ASSFGRRGDTQY
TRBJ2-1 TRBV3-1 ASSQSGLSYNEQF
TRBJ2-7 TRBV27 ASSLWGSSYEQY
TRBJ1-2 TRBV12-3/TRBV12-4 ATSDRGFHGYT
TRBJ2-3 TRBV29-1 SVDLAGVTDTQY
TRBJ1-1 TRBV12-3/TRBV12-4 ASSHPQGAQNTEAF
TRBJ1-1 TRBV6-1 ASSVTGGKTHTEAF
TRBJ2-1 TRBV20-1 SAGRGWDNEQF
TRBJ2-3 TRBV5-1 ASSTMGRRADTQY
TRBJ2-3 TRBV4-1 ASSKSGSGDTQY
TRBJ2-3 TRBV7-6 ASSLAFSQRLSTDTQY
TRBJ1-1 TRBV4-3 ASSQRGGAAF
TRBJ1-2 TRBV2 ASSEFSGPGYT
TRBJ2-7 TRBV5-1 ASSLGDSRKAEQY
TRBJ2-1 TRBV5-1 ASSSTSVRYRSYNEQF
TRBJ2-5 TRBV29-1 SAGGWETQY
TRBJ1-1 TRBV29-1 SVGQGFEAF
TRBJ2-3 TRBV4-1 ASRQSGEYPDTQY
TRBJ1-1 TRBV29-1 SATRAANTEAF
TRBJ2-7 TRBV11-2 ASSSFHGPYYEQY
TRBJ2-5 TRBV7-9 ASSSYRDSQETQY
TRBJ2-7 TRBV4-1 ASSQHSYEQY
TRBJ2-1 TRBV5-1 ASSGRLAGSDEQF
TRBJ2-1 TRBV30 AWSGGLNNEQF
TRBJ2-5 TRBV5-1 ASFPGQAYQETQY